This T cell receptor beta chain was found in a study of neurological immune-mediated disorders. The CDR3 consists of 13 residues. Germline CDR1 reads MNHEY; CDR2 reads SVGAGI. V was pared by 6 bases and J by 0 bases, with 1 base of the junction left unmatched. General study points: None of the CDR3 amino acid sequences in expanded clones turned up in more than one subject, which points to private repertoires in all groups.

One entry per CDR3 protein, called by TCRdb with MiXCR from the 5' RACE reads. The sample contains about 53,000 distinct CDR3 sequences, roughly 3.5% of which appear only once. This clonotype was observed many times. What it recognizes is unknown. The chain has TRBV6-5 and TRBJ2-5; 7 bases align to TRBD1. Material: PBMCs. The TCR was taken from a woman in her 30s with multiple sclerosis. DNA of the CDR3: TGTGCCAGCAGACAGGGGTACCAAGAGACCCAGTACTTC. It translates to CASRQGYQETQYF.